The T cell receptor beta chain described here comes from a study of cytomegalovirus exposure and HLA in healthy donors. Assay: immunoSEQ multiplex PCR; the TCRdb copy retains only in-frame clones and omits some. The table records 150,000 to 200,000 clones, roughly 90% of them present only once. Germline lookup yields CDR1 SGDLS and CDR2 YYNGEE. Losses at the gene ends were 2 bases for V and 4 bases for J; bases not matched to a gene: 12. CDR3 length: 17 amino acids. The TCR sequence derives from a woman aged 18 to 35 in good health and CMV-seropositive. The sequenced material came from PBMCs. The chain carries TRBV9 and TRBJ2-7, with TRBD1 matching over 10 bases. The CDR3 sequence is CASSVGTGEIRGYEQYF. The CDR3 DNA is TGTGCCAGCAGCGTTGGGACAGGGGAAATTCGGGGTTACGAGCAGTACTTC.